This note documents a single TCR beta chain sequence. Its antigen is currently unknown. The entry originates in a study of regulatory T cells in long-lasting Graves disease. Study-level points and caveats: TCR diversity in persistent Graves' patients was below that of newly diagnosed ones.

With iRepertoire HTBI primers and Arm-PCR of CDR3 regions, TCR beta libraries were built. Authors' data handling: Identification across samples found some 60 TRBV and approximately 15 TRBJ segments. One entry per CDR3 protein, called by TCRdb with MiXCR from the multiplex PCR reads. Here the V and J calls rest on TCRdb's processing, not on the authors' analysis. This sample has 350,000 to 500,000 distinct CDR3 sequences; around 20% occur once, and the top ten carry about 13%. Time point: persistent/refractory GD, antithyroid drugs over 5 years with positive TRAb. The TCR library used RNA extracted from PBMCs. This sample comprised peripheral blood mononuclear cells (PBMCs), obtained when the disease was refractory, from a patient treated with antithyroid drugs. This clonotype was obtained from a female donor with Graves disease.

CDR3 amino acids: CASSLRDRDSDTQYF. The CDR3 bases are TGTGCCAGCAGCCTCCGGGACAGGGATTCAGATACGCAGTATTTT. The V call is TRBV7-6, the J call TRBJ2-3, with 9 positions matching TRBD1. CDR3 length: 15 amino acids. The germline CDR1 and CDR2 sequences are SGHVS and FNYEAQ. The ends lost 5 bases at V and 4 bases at J; junction bases unmatched: 7.